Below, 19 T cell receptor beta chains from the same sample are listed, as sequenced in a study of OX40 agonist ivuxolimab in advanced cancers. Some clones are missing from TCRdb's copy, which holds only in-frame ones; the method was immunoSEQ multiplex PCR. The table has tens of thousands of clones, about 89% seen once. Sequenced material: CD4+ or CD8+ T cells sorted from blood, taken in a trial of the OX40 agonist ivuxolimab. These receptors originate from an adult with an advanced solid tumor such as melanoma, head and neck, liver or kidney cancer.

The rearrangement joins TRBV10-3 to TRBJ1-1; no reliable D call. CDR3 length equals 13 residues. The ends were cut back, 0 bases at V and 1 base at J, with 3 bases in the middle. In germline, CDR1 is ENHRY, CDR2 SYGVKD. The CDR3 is CAISESRNTEAFF. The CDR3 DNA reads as TGTGCCATCAGTGAGTCCAGGAACACTGAAGCTTTCTTT.

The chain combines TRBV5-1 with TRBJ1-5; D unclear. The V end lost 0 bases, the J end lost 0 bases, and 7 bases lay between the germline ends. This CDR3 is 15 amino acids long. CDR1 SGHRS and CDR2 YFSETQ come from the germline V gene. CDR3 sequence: CASSLGGYSNQPQHF. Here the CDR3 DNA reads TGCGCCAGCAGCTTGGGCGGATATAGCAATCAGCCCCAGCATTTT.

CDR3 coding DNA: TGTGCCAGCCTTGGGACTAGCCGATTCTACTCTGGGGCCAACGTCCTGACTTTC. This gives the protein CASLGTSRFYSGANVLTF. This chain uses TRBV28 with TRBJ2-6, with 9 bases aligning to TRBD2. CDR1 is MDHEN, CDR2 SYDVKM, per germline. The CDR3 length is 18 residues. V shed 8 bases and J 0 bases; nucleotides not matched to a gene: 11.

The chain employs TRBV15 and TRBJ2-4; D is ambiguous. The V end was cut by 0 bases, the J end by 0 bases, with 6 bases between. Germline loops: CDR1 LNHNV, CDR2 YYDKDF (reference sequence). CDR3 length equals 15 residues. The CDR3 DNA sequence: TGTGCCACCAGCAGAGAAGGAAAAGCCAAAAACATTCAGTACTTC. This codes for CATSREGKAKNIQYF.

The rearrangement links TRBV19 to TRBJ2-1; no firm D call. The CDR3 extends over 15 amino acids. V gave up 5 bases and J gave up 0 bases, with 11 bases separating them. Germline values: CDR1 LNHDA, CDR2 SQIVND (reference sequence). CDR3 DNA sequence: TGTGCCAGTAGTTCCGACGGTAGCTCCTACAATGAGCAGTTCTTC. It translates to CASSSDGSSYNEQFF.

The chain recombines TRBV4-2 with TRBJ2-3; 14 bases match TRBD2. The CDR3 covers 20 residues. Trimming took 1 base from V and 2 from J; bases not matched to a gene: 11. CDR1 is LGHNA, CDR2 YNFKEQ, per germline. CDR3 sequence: CASSQGPHPGLAGDTDTQYF. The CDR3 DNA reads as TGTGCCAGCAGCCAAGGGCCGCACCCGGGACTAGCGGGAGACACAGATACGCAGTATTTT.

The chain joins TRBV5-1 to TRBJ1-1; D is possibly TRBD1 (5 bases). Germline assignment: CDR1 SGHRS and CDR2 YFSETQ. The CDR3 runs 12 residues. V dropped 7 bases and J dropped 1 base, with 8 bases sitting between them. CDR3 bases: TGCGCCAGCCGAACAGGGAACACTGAAGCTTTCTTT. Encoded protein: CASRTGNTEAFF.

The CDR3 sequence is CASSGGANTGELFF. In DNA, the CDR3 is TGTGCCAGCAGTGGAGGGGCGAACACCGGGGAGCTGTTTTTT. This chain connects TRBV6-1 to TRBJ2-2; D possibly uses TRBD1 or TRBD2 (5 bases each). The CDR3 runs 14 residues. V was cut by 4 bases and J by 0 bases, with 6 bases left in between. From germline, CDR1 is MNHNS and CDR2 SASEGT.

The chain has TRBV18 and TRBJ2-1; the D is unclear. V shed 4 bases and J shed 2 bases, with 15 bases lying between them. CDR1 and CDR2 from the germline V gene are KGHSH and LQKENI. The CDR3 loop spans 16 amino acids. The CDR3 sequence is CASSQGWTHPYNEQFF. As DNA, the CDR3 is TGTGCCAGCTCACAGGGCTGGACCCACCCCTACAATGAGCAGTTCTTC.

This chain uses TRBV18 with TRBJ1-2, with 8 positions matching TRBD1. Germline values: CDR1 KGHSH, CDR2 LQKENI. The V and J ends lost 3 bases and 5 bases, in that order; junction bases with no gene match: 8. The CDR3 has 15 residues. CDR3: CASSPIGTGGYGYTF. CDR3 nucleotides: TGTGCCAGCTCACCTATAGGGACAGGCGGATATGGCTACACCTTC. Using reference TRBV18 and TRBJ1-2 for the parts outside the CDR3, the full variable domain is NAGVMQNPRHLVRRRGQEARLRCSPMKGHSHVYWYRQLPEEGLKFMVYLQKENIIDESGMPKERFSAEFPKEGPSILRIQQVVRGDSAAYFCASSPIGTGGYGYTFGSGTRLTVV.

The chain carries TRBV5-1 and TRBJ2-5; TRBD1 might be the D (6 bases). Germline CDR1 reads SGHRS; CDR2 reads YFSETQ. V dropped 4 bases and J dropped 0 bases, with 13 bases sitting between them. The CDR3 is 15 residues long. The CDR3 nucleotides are TGCGCCAGCAGCCTTAAGACAGGCCACCAAGAGACCCAGTACTTC. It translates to CASSLKTGHQETQYF.

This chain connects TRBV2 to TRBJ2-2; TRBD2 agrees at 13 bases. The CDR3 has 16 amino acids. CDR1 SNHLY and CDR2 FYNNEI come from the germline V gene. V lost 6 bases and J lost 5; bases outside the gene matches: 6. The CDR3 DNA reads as TGTGCCAGCAGGAGGACTAGCGGGAGAAGGACCGGGGAGCTGTTTTTT. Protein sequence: CASRRTSGRRTGELFF.

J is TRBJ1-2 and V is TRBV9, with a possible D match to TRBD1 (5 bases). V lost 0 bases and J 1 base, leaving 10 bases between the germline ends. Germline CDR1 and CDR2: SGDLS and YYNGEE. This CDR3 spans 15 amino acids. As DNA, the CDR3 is TGTGCCAGCAGCGTAGCGCCCGACAGTAACTATGGCTACACCTTC. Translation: CASSVAPDSNYGYTF.

CDR3 nucleotides: TGTGCCAGCAGCTCTACTAGCGGGAGGGCCTACGAGCAGTACTTC. Its protein product is CASSSTSGRAYEQYF. The chain couples TRBV7-8 to TRBJ2-7, with 13 positions matching TRBD2. Germline V lookup: CDR1 SGHVS, CDR2 FQNEAQ. The ends lost 4 bases at V and 2 bases at J; junction bases unmatched: 2. The CDR3 extends over 15 amino acids.

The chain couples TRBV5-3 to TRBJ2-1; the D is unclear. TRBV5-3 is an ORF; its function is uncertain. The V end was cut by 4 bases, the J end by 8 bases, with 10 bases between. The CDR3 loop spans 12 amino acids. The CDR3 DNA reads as TGTGCCAGAAGCCCGCCGAGAGATGAGCAGTTCTTC. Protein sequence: CARSPPRDEQFF.

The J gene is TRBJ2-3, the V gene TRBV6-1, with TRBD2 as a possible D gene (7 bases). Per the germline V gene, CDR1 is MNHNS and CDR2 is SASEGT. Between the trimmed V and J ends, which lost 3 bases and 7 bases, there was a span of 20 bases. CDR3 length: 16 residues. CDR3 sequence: CASSEGAAGVGYTQYF. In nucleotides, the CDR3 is TGTGCCAGCAGTGAGGGGGCGGCGGGAGTTGGCTATACGCAGTATTTT.

The DNA for the CDR3 is TGTGCCAGCAGTCGACTAGCCCTGGCTGAGCAGTTCTTC. This translates into CASSRLALAEQFF. This chain joins TRBV6-6 and TRBJ2-1, with 7 bases matching TRBD2. With V trimmed by 5 bases and J by 9 bases, 7 bases remained unmatched. Germline V gene lookup returns CDR1 MNHNY and CDR2 SVGAGI (reference sequence). CDR3 length: 13 amino acids.

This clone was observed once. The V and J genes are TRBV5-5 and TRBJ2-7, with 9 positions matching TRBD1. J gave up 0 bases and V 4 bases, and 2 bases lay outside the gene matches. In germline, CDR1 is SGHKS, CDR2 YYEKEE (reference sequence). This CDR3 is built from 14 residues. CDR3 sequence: CASSPGQGSYEQYF. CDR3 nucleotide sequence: TGTGCCAGCAGCCCGGGACAGGGCTCCTACGAGCAGTACTTC.

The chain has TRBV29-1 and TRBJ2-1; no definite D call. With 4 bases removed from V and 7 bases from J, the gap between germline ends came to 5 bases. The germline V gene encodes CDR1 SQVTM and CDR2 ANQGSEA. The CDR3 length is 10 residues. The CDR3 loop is CSVGGNEQFF. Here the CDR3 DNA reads TGCAGCGTTGGAGGTAATGAGCAGTTCTTC.